The 26 T cell receptor beta chains listed next were all sequenced from one sample in a study of cytomegalovirus exposure and HLA in healthy donors. Both 60 Vbeta primers and 13 Jbeta primers went into the PCR. Repertoires were generated with immunoSEQ multiplex PCR, while TCRdb's copy carries only in-frame clones and drops some. The sample yields about 130,000 clones, roughly 83% seen once. Sequenced material: PBMCs. The receptors originated from a girl aged 2-10 years in good health and CMV-seronegative.

The chain joins TRBV4-3 to TRBJ2-5; 11 bases are shared with TRBD2. The CDR3 has 15 amino acids. After removal of 10 bases from V and 4 bases from J, the junction contained 11 bases not matched to a gene. Germline CDR1 reads LGHNA; CDR2 reads YSLEER. CDR3 DNA: TGCGCCATCCATGGAGGACTAGCGGGCCCAGAGACCCAGTACTTC. Its protein is CAIHGGLAGPETQYF.

A few counts support this clone. The chain links TRBV5-4 to TRBJ1-1; TRBD1 matches 9 bases. In germline, CDR1 is SGHNT, CDR2 YYREEE (reference sequence). J gave up 5 bases and V 4 bases, and 9 bases lay outside the gene matches. There are 15 residues in the CDR3. The CDR3 DNA is TGTGCCAGCAGCATGGGTGGGACAGGGATTACTGAAGCTTTCTTT. The encoded protein is CASSMGGTGITEAFF.

The rearrangement links TRBV27 to TRBJ1-1; 7 nucleotides match TRBD1. The V and J ends lost 4 bases and 0 bases, in that order; junction bases with no gene match: 2. The CDR3 has 14 amino acids. Germline CDR1 MNHEY, CDR2 SMNVEV (reference sequence). The CDR3 nucleotides are TGTGCCAGCAGTTGGGACAGTATGAACACTGAAGCTTTCTTT. It translates to CASSWDSMNTEAFF.

V and J are TRBV11-2 and TRBJ1-3, with a tentative D call TRBD1 (5 bases). This CDR3 has 14 residues. Germline V gene sequence: CDR1 SGHAT, CDR2 FQNNGV. The V gene lost 3 bases and the J gene lost 7 bases, with 13 bases spanning the gap. DNA for the CDR3: TGTGCCAGCAGCTTCGACAGCGCCTCGAACACCATATATTTT. This encodes CASSFDSASNTIYF.

The chain uses TRBV7-9 and TRBJ2-3; 8 positions agree with TRBD1. Germline CDR1 is SEHNR and CDR2 is FQNEAQ (reference sequence). With 5 bases clipped from V and 4 bases from J, the junction kept 5 bases outside the gene matches. The CDR3 is 14 residues long. The CDR3 region has the DNA TGTGCCAGCAGCCCTCGGACAGGGTCAGATACGCAGTATTTT. Protein: CASSPRTGSDTQYF. The entire variable domain, with the rest obtained from reference TRBV7-9 and TRBJ2-3, is as follows: DTGVSQNPRHKITKRGQNVTFRCDPISEHNRLYWYRQTLGQGPEFLTYFQNEAQLEKSRLLSDRFSAERPKGSFSTLEIQRTEQGDSAMYLCASSPRTGSDTQYFGPGTRLTVL.

The chain couples TRBV2 to TRBJ2-5; 9 bases are a match to TRBD2. The junction had 8 bases not matched to a gene; V was cut back by 11 bases and J by 1 base. Per germline, CDR1 SNHLY and CDR2 FYNNEI. The CDR3 extends over 14 amino acids. CDR3 region: CAGGTSPGQETQYF. CDR3 bases: TGTGCCGGAGGGACTAGCCCGGGCCAAGAGACCCAGTACTTC.

V is TRBV7-6 and J is TRBJ2-5; 12 positions match TRBD2. V lost 1 base, J lost 7 bases, and 1 base stayed unmatched. Germline V gives CDR1 SGHVS, CDR2 FNYEAQ. There are 14 residues in the CDR3. CDR3 sequence: CASSLELAGGTQYF. The CDR3 DNA follows: TGTGCCAGCAGCTTAGAACTAGCGGGAGGGACCCAGTACTTC.

J is TRBJ1-1 and V is TRBV25-1; 7 bases are shared with TRBD1. The junction had 10 bases not matched to a gene; V was cut back by 2 bases and J by 4 bases. The CDR3 extends over 16 amino acids. Germline loops: CDR1 MGHDK, CDR2 SYGVNS. CDR3 DNA: TGTGCCAGCAGTGAAATGGGACAGCGTGGGTCCACTGAAGCTTTCTTT. Protein: CASSEMGQRGSTEAFF.

The chain links TRBV9 to TRBJ1-3; D unclear. CDR3 length: 14 amino acids. V was clipped by 3 bases and J by 8 bases, with 15 bases between them. The germline CDR1 and CDR2 sequences are SGDLS and YYNGEE. The CDR3 DNA is TGTGCCAGCAGCGCTCGGGAGGGTCGGCACACCATATATTTT. Encoded protein: CASSAREGRHTIYF. Combining the CDR3 with reference TRBV9 and TRBJ1-3 gives the whole variable domain DSGVTQTPKHLITATGQRVTLRCSPRSGDLSVYWYQQSLDQGLQFLIQYYNGEERAKGNILERFSAQQFPDLHSELNLSSLELGDSALYFCASSAREGRHTIYFGEGSWLTVV.

The rearrangement links TRBV27 to TRBJ2-1; D not certain. Trimming took off 6 bases at V and 8 bases at J, with 17 bases between the two ends. Germline assignment: CDR1 MNHEY and CDR2 SMNVEV (reference sequence). CDR3 length: 14 amino acids. The CDR3 DNA sequence: TGTGCCAGCAGCTTGCCTTACAGCACCCATGAGCAGTTCTTC. Encoded protein: CASSLPYSTHEQFF.

V gene TRBV25-1 combines with J gene TRBJ2-3; D unclear. V was cut by 4 bases and J by 0 bases, with 14 bases left in between. The CDR3 length is 16 residues. Germline V CDR1 and CDR2: MGHDK, SYGVNS. The CDR3 DNA reads as TGTGCCAGCAGTGCCCGAACAATGTCTAGCACAGATACGCAGTATTTT. Translating it yields CASSARTMSSTDTQYF.

The chain couples TRBV27 to TRBJ1-6; maybe TRBD1 (5 bases). CDR3 length equals 13 residues. Looked up from germline, CDR1 is MNHEY and CDR2 is SMNVEV (reference sequence). Trimming cost V 7 bases and J 2 bases, with 6 bases left between them. This chain's CDR3 is CASTGTYNSPLHF. CDR3 DNA sequence: TGTGCCAGCACAGGGACCTATAATTCACCCCTCCACTTT.

This clone occurred once. The chain is built from TRBV7-2 and TRBJ2-4; TRBD2 aligns across 15 bases. V was clipped by 4 bases and J by 0 bases; unmatched bases: 1. The CDR3 extends over 17 amino acids. The germline V gene encodes CDR1 SGHTA and CDR2 FQGNSA. CDR3 region: CASSSGLAGGAKNIQYF. In nucleotides, the CDR3 is TGTGCCAGCAGCTCGGGACTAGCGGGGGGAGCCAAAAACATTCAGTACTTC.

J is TRBJ2-2 and V is TRBV7-3, with D possibly matching TRBD1 (5 bases). Trimming pared 1 base from V and 6 bases from J, leaving 15 bases between. CDR1 SGHTA and CDR2 FQGTGA come from the germline V gene. CDR3 length equals 16 residues. The CDR3 sequence is CASSLRPRAGSGELFF. The CDR3 bases are TGTGCCAGCAGCTTAAGACCCCGGGCAGGGTCCGGGGAGCTGTTTTTT.

The chain combines TRBV30 with TRBJ2-7, with TRBD1 matching over 7 bases. Germline CDR1 GTSNPN, CDR2 SVGIG (reference sequence). V dropped 3 bases and J dropped 2; count of bases not matched to a gene: 7. The CDR3 contains 14 residues. This chain's CDR3 is CAWSEPGQTYEQYF. In DNA, the CDR3 is TGTGCCTGGAGCGAACCGGGACAGACCTACGAGCAGTACTTC. Complete variable domain (other parts from reference TRBV30 and TRBJ2-7): SQTIHQWPATLVQPVGSPLSLECTVEGTSNPNLYWYRQAAGRGLQLLFYSVGIGQISSEVPQNLSASRPQDRQFILSSKKLLLSDSGFYLCAWSEPGQTYEQYFGPGTRLTVT.

The chain joins TRBV5-1 to TRBJ2-5; a weak D match, TRBD2 (5 bases). Trimming cost V 0 bases and J 4 bases, with 16 bases left between them. Per germline, CDR1 SGHRS and CDR2 YFSETQ. The CDR3 runs 16 residues. The CDR3 DNA reads as TGCGCCAGCAGCTTGGATGGTAGTTGGGCGGGAGAGACCCAGTACTTC. This sequence encodes CASSLDGSWAGETQYF.

The chain joins TRBV18 to TRBJ1-1; a weak D match, TRBD1 (5 bases). The CDR3 has 14 residues. CDR1 and CDR2 (germline): KGHSH, LQKENI. Trimming removed 4 bases at V and 3 bases at J, with 12 bases between. CDR3 sequence (DNA): TGTGCCAGCTCACTTAGGGGAGGGGACACTGAAGCTTTCTTT. The encoded protein is CASSLRGGDTEAFF.

The chain couples TRBV28 to TRBJ2-1, with 9 nucleotides matching TRBD2. This CDR3 is 15 amino acids long. Germline lookup yields CDR1 MDHEN and CDR2 SYDVKM. J lost 5 bases, V lost 7 bases, and 9 bases had no gene match. The CDR3 reads CASTITSGLHNEQFF. The CDR3 DNA sequence: TGTGCCAGCACCATTACTAGCGGGCTCCACAATGAGCAGTTCTTC.

The CDR3 region is CASSLSGTDDSPLHF. The CDR3 DNA reads as TGCGCCAGCAGCTTGTCCGGGACAGACGATTCACCCCTCCACTTT. V usage is TRBV5-1 and J usage is TRBJ1-6, with 7 bases that match TRBD1. The CDR3 is made up of 15 amino acids. The V gene end was trimmed by 1 base and the J gene end by 8 bases; junction bases not matched to a gene: 6. The germline V gene has CDR1 SGHRS and CDR2 YFSETQ.

This rearrangement joins TRBV2 to TRBJ2-3, with 11 positions matching TRBD2. J was trimmed by 0 bases and V by 6 bases; bases with no gene match: 2. Germline values: CDR1 SNHLY, CDR2 FYNNEI. The CDR3 spans 15 residues. CDR3 residues: CASRLAGASTDTQYF. In DNA form, the CDR3 reads TGTGCCAGCAGACTAGCGGGGGCTAGCACAGATACGCAGTATTTT. The whole variable domain, filled in from reference TRBV2 and TRBJ2-3, reads EPEVTQTPSHQVTQMGQEVILRCVPISNHLYFYWYRQILGQKVEFLVSFYNNEISEKSEIFDDQFSVERPDGSNFTLKIRSTKLEDSAMYFCASRLAGASTDTQYFGPGTRLTVL.

This sequence joins TRBV6-6 and TRBJ2-5; 7 bases line up with TRBD2. CDR3 size: 14 residues. Germline CDR1 and CDR2: MNHNY and SVGAGI (reference sequence). The junction had 4 bases not matched to a gene; V was cut back by 4 bases and J by 2 bases. Here the CDR3 reads CASSSPAGQETQYF. CDR3 coding DNA: TGTGCCAGCAGTTCACCAGCGGGGCAAGAGACCCAGTACTTC.

The V and J genes are TRBV5-1 and TRBJ1-1; TRBD1 matches 7 bases. Trimming removed 4 bases from V and 7 bases from J; junction bases left unmatched: 4. This CDR3 spans 12 amino acids. Germline lookup yields CDR1 SGHRS and CDR2 YFSETQ. The CDR3 here is CASSQGTDEAFF. CDR3 nucleotide sequence: TGCGCCAGCAGCCAGGGGACAGATGAAGCTTTCTTT.

This chain joins TRBV19 and TRBJ2-5, with 8 bases that match TRBD2. Germline values: CDR1 LNHDA, CDR2 SQIVND (reference sequence). There are 14 residues in the CDR3. After removal of 5 bases from V and 1 base from J, the junction contained 3 bases not matched to a gene. The CDR3 region has the DNA TGTGCCAGTAGTCCCACTAGCGGCCAAGAGACCCAGTACTTC. Protein product: CASSPTSGQETQYF.

This chain connects TRBV5-5 to TRBJ2-2, with 10 bases fitting TRBD1. Germline V gene lookup returns CDR1 SGHKS and CDR2 YYEKEE (reference sequence). V trimming: 0 bases; J trimming: 5 bases; junction bases outside the gene matches: 1. This CDR3 is 15 amino acids long. The CDR3 is CASSLGTGGTGELFF. The CDR3 DNA reads as TGTGCCAGCAGCTTGGGGACAGGGGGAACCGGGGAGCTGTTTTTT.

This chain's CDR3 is CASSTQGLPAGANVLTF. CDR3 coding DNA: TGTGCCAGCTCCACCCAGGGCCTTCCCGCTGGGGCCAACGTCCTGACTTTC. This chain uses TRBV18 with TRBJ2-6, with D tentatively TRBD1 (5 bases). This CDR3 comprises 17 residues. The V end was cut by 6 bases, the J end by 2 bases, with 17 bases between. Per the germline V gene, CDR1 is KGHSH and CDR2 is LQKENI.

The genes are TRBV5-1 and TRBJ2-3; D may be TRBD2 (6 bases). Trimming took 0 bases from V and 4 from J, leaving 12 bases between them. CDR1 is SGHRS, CDR2 YFSETQ, per germline. CDR3 length: 15 amino acids. The CDR3: CASSLAGTSPDTQYF. The DNA for the CDR3 is TGCGCCAGCAGCTTGGCGGGGACTTCCCCAGATACGCAGTATTTT.